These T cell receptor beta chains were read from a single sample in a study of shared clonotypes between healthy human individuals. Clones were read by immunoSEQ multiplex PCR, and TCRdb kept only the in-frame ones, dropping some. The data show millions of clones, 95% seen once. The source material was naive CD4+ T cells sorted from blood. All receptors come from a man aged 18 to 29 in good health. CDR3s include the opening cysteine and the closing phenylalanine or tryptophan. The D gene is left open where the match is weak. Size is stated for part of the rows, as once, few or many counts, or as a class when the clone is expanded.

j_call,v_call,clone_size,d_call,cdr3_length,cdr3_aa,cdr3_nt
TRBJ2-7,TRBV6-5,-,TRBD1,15,CASTPDRTVSYEQYF,TGTGCCAGCACCCCGGACAGGACCGTTTCCTACGAGCAGTACTTC
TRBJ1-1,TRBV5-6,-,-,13,CASSLQGNTEAFF,TGTGCCAGCAGCTTGCAGGGGAACACTGAAGCTTTCTTT
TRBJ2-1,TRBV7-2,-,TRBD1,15,CASSPGQASYNEQFF,TGTGCCAGCAGCCCAGGACAGGCCTCCTACAATGAGCAGTTCTTC
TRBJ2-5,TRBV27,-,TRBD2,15,CASRELAAGQETQYF,TGTGCCAGCAGGGAACTAGCGGCGGGCCAAGAGACCCAGTACTTC
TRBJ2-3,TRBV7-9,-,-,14,CASSMYRVPDTQYF,TGTGCCAGCAGTATGTACAGGGTTCCAGATACGCAGTATTTT
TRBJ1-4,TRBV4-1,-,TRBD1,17,CASSWKGGQGDGEKLFF,TGCGCCAGCAGCTGGAAAGGCGGACAGGGAGATGGTGAAAAACTGTTTTTT
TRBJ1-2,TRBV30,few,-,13,CAWSTNLNYGYTF,TGTGCCTGGAGTACAAATCTCAACTATGGCTACACCTTC
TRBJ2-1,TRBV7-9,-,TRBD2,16,CASSLGGLAGYNEQFF,TGTGCCAGCAGCTTAGGGGGACTAGCGGGATACAATGAGCAGTTCTTC
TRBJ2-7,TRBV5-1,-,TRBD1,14,CASSPRTGNYEQYF,TGCGCCAGCAGCCCCCGGACAGGGAACTACGAGCAGTACTTC
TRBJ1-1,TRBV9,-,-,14,CASSVGGSNTEAFF,TGTGCCAGCAGCGTAGGAGGATCGAACACTGAAGCTTTCTTT
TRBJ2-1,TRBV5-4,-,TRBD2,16,CASSSTGTSVYNEQFF,TGTGCCAGCAGCTCTACCGGGACTAGCGTGTACAATGAGCAGTTCTTC
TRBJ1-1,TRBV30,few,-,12,CAWSPGDTEAFF,TGTGCCTGGAGTCCAGGGGACACTGAAGCTTTCTTT
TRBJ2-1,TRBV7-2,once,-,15,CASSSILGSYNEQFF,TGTGCCAGCAGCTCTATCCTTGGCTCCTACAATGAGCAGTTCTTC
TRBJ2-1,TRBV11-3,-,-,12,CASSLDLSEQFF,TGTGCCAGCAGCTTAGATCTTAGTGAGCAGTTCTTC
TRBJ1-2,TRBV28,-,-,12,CASSLIGYGYTF,TGTGCCAGCAGTTTAATAGGGTATGGCTACACCTTC
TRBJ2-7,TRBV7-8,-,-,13,CASTTYSAYEQYF,TGTGCCAGCACCACTTACTCCGCCTACGAGCAGTACTTC
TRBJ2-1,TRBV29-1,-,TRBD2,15,CSVQTRLAGNNEQFF,TGCAGCGTTCAAACCCGACTAGCGGGGAACAATGAGCAGTTCTTC
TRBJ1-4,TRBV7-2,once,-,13,CASSPRRDEKLFF,TGTGCCAGCAGCCCTCGCCGGGATGAAAAACTGTTTTTT
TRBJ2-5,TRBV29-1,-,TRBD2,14,CSVPGTSGEETQYF,TGCAGCGTGCCCGGGACTAGCGGAGAAGAGACCCAGTACTTC
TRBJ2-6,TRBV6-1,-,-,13,CASALSGANVLTF,TGTGCCAGCGCACTATCTGGGGCCAACGTCCTGACTTTC
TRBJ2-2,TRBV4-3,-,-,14,CASSQGHPSGELFF,TGCGCCAGCAGCCAAGGACACCCGAGCGGAGAACTGTTTTTT
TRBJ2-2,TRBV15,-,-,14,CATSREMSIGELFF,TGTGCCACCAGCAGGGAAATGAGCATCGGGGAGCTGTTTTTT
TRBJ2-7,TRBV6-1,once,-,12,CAIKGWAYEQYF,TGTGCCATCAAAGGCTGGGCCTACGAGCAGTACTTC
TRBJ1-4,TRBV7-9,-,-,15,CASSPDSPTNEKLFF,TGTGCCAGCAGCCCAGACAGTCCAACTAATGAAAAACTGTTTTTT
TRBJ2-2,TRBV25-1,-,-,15,CASSDPGTNTGELFF,TGTGCCAGCAGTGATCCGGGGACGAACACCGGGGAGCTGTTTTTT